This T cell receptor (beta chain) was retrieved from a study of immune evolution from preneoplasia to lung adenocarcinoma. Details on this clone: Other DNA sequences in this specimen translate into the identical CDR3.

There are 14 residues in the CDR3. With 5 bases removed from V and 3 bases from J, the gap between germline ends came to 11 bases. Germline V gene sequence: CDR1 SGHNT, CDR2 YENEEA. Between about 2014 and 2018, patients underwent resection in Japan or China. Two lung cancer pathologists independently confirmed each histologic diagnosis. Only in-frame clones appear in the TCRdb table, and some are missing; sequencing was by immunoSEQ multiplex PCR. The sample includes approximately 3,000 clones, about 80% seen only once; the top ten take around 10%. Sequencing was done on a sample of FFPE minimally invasive lung adenocarcinoma tissue. The TCR comes from a person aged 55 to 79 with lung adenocarcinoma. The chain links TRBV11-3 to TRBJ2-1, with unresolved D. This CDR3 reads CASSPDGFYNEQFF. The CDR3 DNA reads as TGTGCCAGCAGCCCCGACGGGTTCTACAATGAGCAGTTCTTC.